This passage covers 30 T cell receptor beta chains from one sample sequenced in a study of T-cell reconstitution after alpha-beta-depleted transplantation in children. Unique molecular identifiers featured in how the TCRbeta library was prepared. TCRdb analysed the PCR reads with MiXCR anew, one entry per CDR3 protein. The sample carries almost 600,000 distinct CDR3 sequences, 27% recorded once. The specimen comprised PBMCs, sampled before TCRalphabeta/CD19-depleted stem cell transplant. The receptors originated from a boy younger than two with Wiskott-Aldrich syndrome, due to receive a stem cell transplant.

This sequence joins TRBV5-1 and TRBJ2-1, with D perhaps matching TRBD2 (5 bases). Trimming took off 2 bases at V and 2 bases at J, with 14 bases between the two ends. The germline gives CDR1 SGHRS, CDR2 YFSETQ. CDR3 length: 16 residues. The CDR3 sequence is CASSLLGPSTYNEQFF. In DNA form, the CDR3 reads TGCGCCAGCAGCTTACTAGGCCCGTCTACCTACAATGAGCAGTTCTTC.

This chain links TRBV20-1 with TRBJ2-7; 7 positions match TRBD1. The V gene's germline CDR1 is DFQATT and CDR2 SNEGSKA (reference sequence). The length of the CDR3 is 14 residues. The ends lost 3 bases at V and 3 bases at J; junction bases unmatched: 8. The CDR3 DNA reads as TGCAGTGCTAGTGGGGCCCGGGACAGCTACGAGCAGTACTTC. It yields the protein CSASGARDSYEQYF.

V gene TRBV2 combines with J gene TRBJ2-7, with 11 bases that match TRBD1. The CDR3 is made up of 14 amino acids. Germline values: CDR1 SNHLY, CDR2 FYNNEI. After removal of 6 bases from V and 2 bases from J, the junction contained 3 bases not matched to a gene. CDR3 protein: CASRMDRGPYEQYF. For the CDR3, the DNA is TGTGCCAGCAGGATGGACAGGGGGCCCTACGAGCAGTACTTC. Full variable domain (rest looked up from reference TRBV2 and TRBJ2-7): EPEVTQTPSHQVTQMGQEVILRCVPISNHLYFYWYRQILGQKVEFLVSFYNNEISEKSEIFDDQFSVERPDGSNFTLKIRSTKLEDSAMYFCASRMDRGPYEQYFGPGTRLTVT.

The V call is TRBV20-1, the J call TRBJ2-3, with TRBD2 identical over 9 bases. Germline V CDR1 and CDR2: DFQATT, SNEGSKA (reference sequence). V shed 0 bases and J 4 bases; nucleotides not matched to a gene: 8. The CDR3 consists of 16 residues. This chain's CDR3 is CSARDPAGGMADTQYF. CDR3 coding DNA: TGCAGTGCTAGAGATCCAGCGGGAGGAATGGCAGATACGCAGTATTTT.

The rearrangement uses TRBV5-1 and TRBJ2-1; D is perhaps TRBD1 or TRBD2 (5 bases each). Germline CDR1 reads SGHRS; CDR2 reads YFSETQ. The CDR3 spans 14 residues. V dropped 0 bases and J dropped 10 bases, with 14 bases sitting between them. The CDR3 sequence is CASSLGGSTPEQFF. Written as DNA, the CDR3 is TGCGCCAGCAGCTTGGGGGGGAGCACGCCCGAGCAGTTCTTC.

This clonotype was seen a handful of times. The genes are TRBV29-1 and TRBJ2-7; TRBD2 matches at 12 bases. The CDR3 runs to 13 residues. The V and J ends lost 6 bases and 6 bases, in that order; junction bases with no gene match: 6. Germline CDR1 and CDR2: SQVTM and ANQGSEA. CDR3 protein: CSVATSGRGEQYF. The CDR3 DNA follows: TGCAGCGTCGCGACTAGCGGGAGAGGCGAGCAGTACTTC.

Remarks on this clonotype: This likely comes from a read error, as the CDR3 has no conserved phenylalanine or tryptophan at its end. V is TRBV20-1 and J is TRBJ1-3; D not resolved. V dropped 2 bases and J dropped 1 base, with 9 bases sitting between them. The CDR3 covers 14 residues. Germline V gene data show CDR1 as DFQATT and CDR2 as SNEGSKA (reference sequence). CDR3 DNA sequence: TGCAGTGCTAGACCCGGAGGTTCTGGAAACACCATATATTTG. Protein product: CSARPGGSGNTIYL.

Only a few counts were recorded for this clonotype. The V call is TRBV7-2, the J call TRBJ2-7, with 10 bases fitting TRBD1. The CDR3 covers 13 residues. V was pared by 2 bases and J by 7 bases, with 2 bases of the junction left unmatched. CDR1 is SGHTA and CDR2 is FQGNSA in the germline V gene. The CDR3 is CASSLRDRGEQYF. In nucleotides, the CDR3 is TGTGCCAGCAGCTTACGGGACAGGGGAGAGCAGTACTTC. Based on the CDR3 plus reference TRBV7-2 and TRBJ2-7, the full variable domain is GAGVSQSPSNKVTEKGKDVELRCDPISGHTALYWYRQSLGQGLEFLIYFQGNSAPDKSGLPSDRFSAERTGGSVSTLTIQRTQQEDSAVYLCASSLRDRGEQYFGPGTRLTVT.

In regard to this clonotype: The junction shows a germline mismatch at one end, possibly a read error. CDR3 nucleotides: TGCGCCAGCAGTTTGGCGCAAACCGGGGCCAGGAACGAGCAGTACTTC. Its protein product is CASSLAQTGARNEQYF. The chain joins TRBV5-1 to TRBJ2-7; perhaps D is TRBD1 or TRBD2 (5 bases each). Germline lookup yields CDR1 SGHRS and CDR2 YFSETQ. The CDR3 runs to 16 residues.

This clonotype was seen once. The V gene is TRBV27, the J gene TRBJ1-2; D possibly corresponds to TRBD1 (6 bases). The CDR3 loop spans 13 amino acids. The V gene's germline CDR1 is MNHEY and CDR2 SMNVEV (reference sequence). Trimming pared 6 bases from V and 4 bases from J, leaving 12 bases between. The CDR3 protein is CASSHRETYGYTF. The CDR3 DNA sequence: TGTGCCAGCAGCCACAGGGAGACCTATGGCTACACCTTC.

This clonotype was seen only a few times. The gene calls are TRBV27 and TRBJ2-1, with TRBD2 matching over 14 bases. This CDR3 has 14 amino acids. After removal of 10 bases from V and 9 bases from J, the junction contained 8 bases not matched to a gene. Germline values: CDR1 MNHEY, CDR2 SMNVEV (reference sequence). CDR3 DNA sequence: TGTGCCACCAGGGGACTAGCGGGAGTTGGTGAGCAGTTCTTC. It yields the protein CATRGLAGVGEQFF.

The J gene is TRBJ1-5, the V gene TRBV4-1; 11 bases agree with TRBD1. This CDR3 is built from 14 residues. V was pared by 3 bases and J by 7 bases, with 2 bases of the junction left unmatched. CDR1 MGHRA and CDR2 YSYEKL come from the germline V gene. CDR3 DNA: TGCGCCAGCAGCCAGGGGGACAGGGGGCAGCCCCAGCATTTT. It encodes CASSQGDRGQPQHF.

This clonotype has ten or more counts. The chain is built from TRBV5-1 and TRBJ2-5; 7 bases are shared with TRBD1. Germline V gene data show CDR1 as SGHRS and CDR2 as YFSETQ. Unmatched junction bases numbered 10, after V lost 3 bases and J lost 5 bases. This CDR3 spans 15 amino acids. CDR3 sequence: CASSSTTGESETQYF. CDR3 bases: TGCGCCAGCAGCTCGACAACAGGGGAGTCTGAGACCCAGTACTTC.

The rearrangement uses TRBV20-1 and TRBJ1-6; D call uncertain. V was clipped by 5 bases and J by 8 bases, with 19 bases between them. CDR1 is DFQATT, CDR2 SNEGSKA, per germline (reference sequence). The CDR3 is made up of 15 amino acids. The CDR3 DNA sequence: TGCAGTGCTCCCCCCCTGGGTCCCCCCGATTCACCCCTCCACTTT. Its translation: CSAPPLGPPDSPLHF.

In this sample, this clonotype turned up a few times. V is TRBV5-1 and J is TRBJ1-2; no clear D gene. This CDR3 contains 15 residues. CDR1 and CDR2 from the germline V gene are SGHRS and YFSETQ. The V and J ends lost 4 bases and 7 bases respectively, with 20 bases between them. The CDR3 bases are TGCGCCAGCAGCCGAGTACCGGGCAACAGCGGTGGCTACACCTTC. Its protein product is CASSRVPGNSGGYTF. The complete variable domain, with remaining parts taken from reference TRBV5-1 and TRBJ1-2, reads KAGVTQTPRYLIKTRGQQVTLSCSPISGHRSVSWYQQTPGQGLQFLFEYFSETQRNKGNFPGRFSGRQFSNSRSEMNVSTLELGDSALYLCASSRVPGNSGGYTFGSGTRLTVV.

The chain recombines TRBV11-1 with TRBJ2-4, with D possibly TRBD1 on 7 matching bases. With 2 bases removed from V and 6 bases from J, the gap between germline ends came to 23 bases. The CDR3 loop spans 18 amino acids. The germline gives CDR1 SGHAT, CDR2 FQDESV (reference sequence). The CDR3 region has the DNA TGTGCCAGCAGCTTAAGGAGGGGGACAGCCGGACTACCAAACATTCAGTACTTC. This gives the protein CASSLRRGTAGLPNIQYF. Based on the CDR3 plus reference TRBV11-1 and TRBJ2-4, the full variable domain is EAEVAQSPRYKITEKSQAVAFWCDPISGHATLYWYRQILGQGPELLVQFQDESVVDDSQLPKDRFSAERLKGVDSTLKIQPAELGDSAMYLCASSLRRGTAGLPNIQYFGAGTRLSVL.

The V gene is TRBV20-1, the J gene TRBJ2-1; TRBD2 matches at 9 bases. Germline values: CDR1 DFQATT, CDR2 SNEGSKA (reference sequence). V lost 6 bases and J lost 5; bases outside the gene matches: 11. This CDR3 is 15 amino acids long. The CDR3 protein is CSAPGGGRANNEQFF. CDR3 bases: TGCAGTGCGCCCGGGGGCGGGAGGGCCAACAATGAGCAGTTCTTC.

This clonotype was observed a few times. This rearrangement joins TRBV11-1 to TRBJ2-3; tentative D call: TRBD2 (5 bases). CDR3 size: 13 residues. V lost 6 bases, J lost 3 bases, and 10 bases lay in between. The germline gives CDR1 SGHAT, CDR2 FQDESV (reference sequence). The CDR3 DNA follows: TGTGCCAGCAGTTTTAGCGCTACAGATACGCAGTATTTT. Translation gives CASSFSATDTQYF.

The V call is TRBV12-3 or TRBV12-4, the J call TRBJ2-4; 8 nucleotides agree with TRBD2. Germline trimming cut 0 bases from V and 0 bases from J; bases unmatched to any gene: 4. The CDR3 sequence is 17 residues long. DNA for the CDR3: TGTGCCAGCAGTTTAGCGATAGCGGGATTAGCCAAAAACATTCAGTACTTC. As protein: CASSLAIAGLAKNIQYF.

This clonotype was seen only a few times. The J gene is TRBJ2-2, the V gene TRBV6-2 or TRBV6-3, with D tentatively TRBD1 (5 bases). Trimming removed 2 bases at V and 0 bases at J, with 10 bases between. The V gene's germline CDR1 is MNHEY and CDR2 SVGEGT. The CDR3 is 16 amino acids. This CDR3 is CASSYIGVSNTGELFF. The CDR3 region has the DNA TGTGCCAGCAGTTACATAGGGGTGTCGAACACCGGGGAGCTGTTTTTT.

The chain links TRBV10-3 to TRBJ2-1, with TRBD1 matching 8 bases. The CDR3 covers 14 residues. Germline-derived CDR1 and CDR2 are ENHRY and SYGVKD. V lost 6 bases, J lost 2 bases, and 3 bases stayed unmatched. The CDR3 region is CAISRDRTYNEQFF. The CDR3 DNA is TGTGCCATCAGCCGGGACAGGACCTACAATGAGCAGTTCTTC.

The chain is built from TRBV2 and TRBJ2-5, with TRBD2 matching over 10 bases. Germline trimming cut 8 bases from V and 7 bases from J; bases unmatched to any gene: 7. The CDR3 runs 13 residues. CDR1 SNHLY and CDR2 FYNNEI come from the germline V gene. The CDR3 region has the DNA TGTGCCAGCGGGAGCGGGAGGGAACGGACCCAGTACTTC. Translated, it gives CASGSGRERTQYF.

This clonotype was seen a handful of times. The chain has TRBV20-1 and TRBJ1-3; D is uncertain. The germline gives CDR1 DFQATT, CDR2 SNEGSKA (reference sequence). There are 16 residues in the CDR3. The V and J ends lost 6 bases and 7 bases respectively, with 25 bases between them. For the CDR3, the DNA is TGCAGTGCCGCGCCCCCGGCGTCCTTTTACGGGAACACCATATATTTT. It specifies CSAAPPASFYGNTIYF.

This sequence joins TRBV15 and TRBJ2-1, with 7 bases matching TRBD2. Germline CDR1 reads LNHNV; CDR2 reads YYDKDF (reference sequence). The CDR3 totals 16 residues. The V gene end was trimmed by 4 bases and the J gene end by 2 bases; junction bases not matched to a gene: 8. The CDR3 DNA is TGTGCCACCAGCACCCCTGCTAGCGGAGCCTACAATGAGCAGTTCTTC. Translating it yields CATSTPASGAYNEQFF.

Only a few counts were recorded for this clonotype. The chain employs TRBV4-2 and TRBJ2-3, with 7 nucleotides matching TRBD2. The CDR3 is made up of 17 amino acids. Germline CDR1 and CDR2: LGHNA and YNFKEQ. V was clipped by 4 bases and J by 3 bases; unmatched bases: 13. CDR3 coding DNA: TGTGCCAGCAGCCCCCAGGAGGGAGGGCGGTTGACAGATACGCAGTATTTT. Translation: CASSPQEGGRLTDTQYF.

This clonotype occurred a few times. The chain employs TRBV12-3 or TRBV12-4 and TRBJ2-1; 7 bases fit TRBD2. This CDR3 comprises 13 residues. Unmatched junction bases numbered 8, after V lost 7 bases and J lost 8 bases. CDR3 sequence (DNA): TGTGCCAGCACCCGGGGGACTAACCATGAGCAGTTCTTC. This translates into CASTRGTNHEQFF.

In its sample, this clonotype was seen once. The chain carries TRBV7-9 and TRBJ1-1, with D uncertain. Trimming removed 2 bases from V and 2 bases from J, with 9 bases in between. Germline V CDR1 and CDR2: SEHNR, FQNEAQ (reference sequence). CDR3 size: 14 residues. CDR3 in amino acids: CASSLRWANTEAFF. Written as DNA, the CDR3 is TGTGCCAGCAGCTTAAGATGGGCAAACACTGAAGCTTTCTTT.

The V and J genes are TRBV5-5 and TRBJ2-5, with D perhaps being TRBD1 or TRBD2 (6 bases each). CDR3 length: 15 residues. Trimming shortened V by 2 bases and J by 5 bases, and 16 bases separated the two germline ends. Germline V gene sequence: CDR1 SGHKS, CDR2 YYEKEE (reference sequence). As DNA, the CDR3 is TGTGCCAGCAGCTTTGGGGCCGGGGGCGCGGAGACCCAGTACTTC. Amino acids: CASSFGAGGAETQYF.

CDR3 coding DNA: TGTGCCAGCAGCTGGACGGGACGGGGAGATACGCAGTATTTT. Residues: CASSWTGRGDTQYF. The rearrangement links TRBV7-3 to TRBJ2-3, with D possibly called TRBD1 or TRBD2 (5 bases each). This CDR3 is built from 14 residues. The ends were cut back, 4 bases at V and 5 bases at J, with 13 bases in the middle. Looked up from germline, CDR1 is SGHTA and CDR2 is FQGTGA.

The rearrangement links TRBV4-1 to TRBJ2-5, with unresolved D. Germline V gene sequence: CDR1 MGHRA, CDR2 YSYEKL. Trimming pared 0 bases from V and 9 bases from J, leaving 17 bases between. The CDR3 is 15 amino acids. This chain's CDR3 is CASSQDMSAKLPQYF. CDR3 coding DNA: TGCGCCAGCAGCCAAGATATGTCAGCCAAGCTGCCCCAGTACTTC.